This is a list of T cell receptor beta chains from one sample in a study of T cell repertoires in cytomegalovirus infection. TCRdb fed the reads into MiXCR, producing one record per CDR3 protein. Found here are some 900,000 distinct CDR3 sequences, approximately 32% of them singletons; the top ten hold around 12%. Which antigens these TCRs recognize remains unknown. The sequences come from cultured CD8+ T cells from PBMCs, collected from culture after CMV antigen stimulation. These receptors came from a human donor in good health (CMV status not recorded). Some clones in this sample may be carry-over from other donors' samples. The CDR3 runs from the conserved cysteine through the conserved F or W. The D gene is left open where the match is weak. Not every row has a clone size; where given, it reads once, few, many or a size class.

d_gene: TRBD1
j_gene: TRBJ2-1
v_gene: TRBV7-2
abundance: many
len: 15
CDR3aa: CASSLRITGVDEQFF
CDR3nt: TGTGCCAGCAGCTTACGGATCACAGGGGTGGATGAGCAGTTCTTC

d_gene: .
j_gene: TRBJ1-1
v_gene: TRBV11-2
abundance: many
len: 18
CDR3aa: CASSRWRGEGRSGTEAFF
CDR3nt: TGTGCCAGCAGCCGCTGGCGAGGAGAGGGGCGGTCGGGCACTGAAGCTTTCTTT

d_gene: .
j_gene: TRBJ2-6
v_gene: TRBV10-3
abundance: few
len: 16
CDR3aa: CAISVRDNSGANVLTF
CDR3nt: TGTGCCATCAGTGTTCGGGACAACTCTGGGGCCAACGTCCTGACTTTC

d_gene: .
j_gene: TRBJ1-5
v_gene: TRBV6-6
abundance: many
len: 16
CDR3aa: CATTRFREGGPQPQHF
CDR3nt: TGTGCCACGACTCGGTTTCGAGAGGGGGGACCTCAGCCCCAGCATTTT

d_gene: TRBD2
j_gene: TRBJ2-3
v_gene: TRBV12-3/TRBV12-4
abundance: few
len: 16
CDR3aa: CASSSLAGGLEDTQYF
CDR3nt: TGTGCCAGCAGTTCCTTAGCGGGGGGGCTGGAAGATACGCAGTATTTT

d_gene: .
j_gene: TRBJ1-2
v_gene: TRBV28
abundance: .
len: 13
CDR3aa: CASKPGRVDGYTF
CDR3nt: TGTGCCAGCAAACCAGGGAGGGTAGATGGCTACACCTTC

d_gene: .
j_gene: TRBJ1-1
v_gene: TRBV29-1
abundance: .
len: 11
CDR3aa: CSVEKGLGAFF
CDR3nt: TGCAGCGTTGAGAAGGGTTTAGGAGCTTTCTTT

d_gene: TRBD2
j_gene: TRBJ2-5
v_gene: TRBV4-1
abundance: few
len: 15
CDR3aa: CASSQATSDQETQYF
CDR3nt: TGCGCCAGCAGCCAAGCGACTAGCGACCAAGAGACCCAGTACTTC

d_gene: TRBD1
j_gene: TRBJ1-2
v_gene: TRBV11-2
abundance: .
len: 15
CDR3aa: CASSVVRDRPYGYTF
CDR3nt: TGTGCCAGCAGCGTAGTCCGGGACAGACCCTATGGCTACACCTTC

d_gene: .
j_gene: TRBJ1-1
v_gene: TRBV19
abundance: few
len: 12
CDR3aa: CASSWRYTEAFF
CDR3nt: TGTGCCAGTAGTTGGCGGTACACTGAAGCTTTCTTT

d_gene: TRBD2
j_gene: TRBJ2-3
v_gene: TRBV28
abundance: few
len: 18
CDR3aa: CASNRRGILLDLTDTQYF
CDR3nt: TGTGCCAGCAATCGGCGGGGGATCCTATTGGATTTAACAGATACGCAGTATTTT

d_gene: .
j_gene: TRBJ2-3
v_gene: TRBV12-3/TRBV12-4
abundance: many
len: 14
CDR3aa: CASSFLTRTDTQYF
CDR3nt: TGTGCCAGCAGTTTCCTGACGAGGACAGATACGCAGTATTTT

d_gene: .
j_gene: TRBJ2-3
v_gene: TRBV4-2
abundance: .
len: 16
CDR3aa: CASSPLEGAGAGTQYF
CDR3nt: TGTGCCAGCAGCCCCCTGGAGGGGGCGGGGGCAGGAACGCAGTATTTT

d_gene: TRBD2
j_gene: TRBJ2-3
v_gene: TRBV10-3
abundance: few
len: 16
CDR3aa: CAITSAGGGPTDTQYF
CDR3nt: TGTGCCATCACCTCCGCCGGCGGGGGACCCACAGATACGCAGTATTTT

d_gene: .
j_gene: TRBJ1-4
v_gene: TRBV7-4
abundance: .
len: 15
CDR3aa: CASSLAVRGYEKLFF
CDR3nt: TGTGCCAGCAGCTTAGCGGTCAGAGGTTATGAAAAACTGTTTTTT

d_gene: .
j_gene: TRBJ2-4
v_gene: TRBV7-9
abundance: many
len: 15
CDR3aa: CASSSQGLAKNIQYF
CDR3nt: TGTGCCAGCAGCTCACAGGGTCTAGCCAAAAACATTCAGTACTTC

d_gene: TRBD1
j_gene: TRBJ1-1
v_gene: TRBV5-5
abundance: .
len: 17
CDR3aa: CASSLAGTGHGGTEAFF
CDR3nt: TGTGCCAGCAGCTTGGCCGGGACAGGGCACGGAGGCACTGAAGCTTTCTTT

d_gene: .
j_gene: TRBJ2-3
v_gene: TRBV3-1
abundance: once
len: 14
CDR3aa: CASSQEGASATQYF
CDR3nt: TGTGCCAGCAGCCAAGAGGGTGCCAGCGCTACGCAGTATTTT

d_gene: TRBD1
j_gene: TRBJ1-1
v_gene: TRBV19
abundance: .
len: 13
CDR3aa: CASAGGIGTEAFF
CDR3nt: TGTGCCAGCGCAGGGGGAATTGGCACTGAAGCTTTCTTT

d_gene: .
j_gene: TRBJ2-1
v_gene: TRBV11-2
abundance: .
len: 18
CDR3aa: CASSLWEKKRRSYNEQFF
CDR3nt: TGTGCCAGCAGCCTATGGGAAAAAAAGCGGCGCTCCTACAATGAGCAGTTCTTC

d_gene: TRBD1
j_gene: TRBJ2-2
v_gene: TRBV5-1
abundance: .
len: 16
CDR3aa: CASGRDRGLSTGELFF
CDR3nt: TGCGCCAGCGGACGGGACAGGGGGCTGAGCACCGGGGAGCTGTTTTTT

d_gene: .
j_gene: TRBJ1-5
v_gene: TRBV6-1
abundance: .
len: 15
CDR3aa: CASSEDRNSNQPQHF
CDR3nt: TGTGCCAGCAGTGAAGACCGGAATAGCAATCAGCCCCAGCATTTT

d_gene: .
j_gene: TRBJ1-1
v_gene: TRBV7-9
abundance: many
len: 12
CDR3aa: CASSPSRVEAFF
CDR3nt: TGTGCCAGCAGCCCCTCTCGAGTTGAAGCTTTCTTT

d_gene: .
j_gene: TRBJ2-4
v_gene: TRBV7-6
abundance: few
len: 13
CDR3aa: CASSPKSKNIQYF
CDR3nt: TGTGCCAGCAGCCCAAAAAGCAAAAACATTCAGTACTTC

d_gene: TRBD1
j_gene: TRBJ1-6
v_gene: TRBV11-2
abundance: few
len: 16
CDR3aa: CASSLFQTGANSPLHF
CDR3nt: TGTGCCAGCAGCTTATTCCAGACAGGGGCCAATTCACCCCTCCACTTT

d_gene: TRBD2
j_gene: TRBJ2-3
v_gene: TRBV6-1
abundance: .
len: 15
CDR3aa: CASSEWVAGYDTQYF
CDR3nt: TGTGCCAGCAGTGAATGGGTAGCGGGGTATGATACGCAGTATTTT

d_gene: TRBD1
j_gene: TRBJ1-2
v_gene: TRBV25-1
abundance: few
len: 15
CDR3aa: CASSESQGGGYGYTF
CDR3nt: TGTGCCAGCAGTGAATCCCAGGGGGGGGGCTATGGCTACACCTTC

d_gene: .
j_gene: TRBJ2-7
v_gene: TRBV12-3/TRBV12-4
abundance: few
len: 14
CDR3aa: CASSLAIPGHEQYF
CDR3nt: TGTGCCAGCAGTTTAGCGATACCAGGGCACGAGCAGTACTTC

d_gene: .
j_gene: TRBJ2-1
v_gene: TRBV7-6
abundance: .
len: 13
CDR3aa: CANSGRGDNEQFF
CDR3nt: TGTGCCAACAGCGGCAGGGGGGACAATGAGCAGTTCTTC

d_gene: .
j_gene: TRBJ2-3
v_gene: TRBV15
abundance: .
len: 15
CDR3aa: CASSIGREPTDTQYF
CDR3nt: TGTGCCAGTTCGATTGGGCGAGAGCCCACAGATACGCAGTATTTT

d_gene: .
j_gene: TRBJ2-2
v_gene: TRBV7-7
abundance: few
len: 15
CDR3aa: CASSSGVGFPGELFF
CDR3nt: TGTGCTAGCAGCTCAGGGGTTGGGTTTCCCGGGGAGCTGTTTTTT

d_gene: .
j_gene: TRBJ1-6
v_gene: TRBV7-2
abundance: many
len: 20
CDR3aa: CASSPKIVVVRAGIVSPLHF
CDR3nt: TGTGCCAGCAGCCCTAAAATTGTAGTAGTCCGGGCAGGGATTGTTTCACCCCTCCACTTT

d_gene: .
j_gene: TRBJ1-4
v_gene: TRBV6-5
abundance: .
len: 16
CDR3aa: CASSRDIVTTNEKLFF
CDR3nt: TGTGCCAGCAGTCGGGACATAGTTACAACTAATGAAAAACTGTTTTTT

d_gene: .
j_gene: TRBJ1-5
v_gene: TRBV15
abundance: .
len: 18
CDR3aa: CATSSLQGPLDSNQPQHF
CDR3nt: TGTGCCACCAGCAGTTTACAGGGACCCCTGGATAGCAATCAGCCCCAGCATTTT

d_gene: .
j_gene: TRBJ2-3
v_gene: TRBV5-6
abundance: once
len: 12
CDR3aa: CASSLLPSEQYF
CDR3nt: TGTGCTAGCAGCTTGCTACCATCCGAGCAGTATTTT

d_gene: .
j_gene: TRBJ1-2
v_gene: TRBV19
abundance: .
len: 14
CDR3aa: CATSHGASNYGYTF
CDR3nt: TGTGCCACGTCACACGGAGCCTCTAACTATGGCTACACCTTC

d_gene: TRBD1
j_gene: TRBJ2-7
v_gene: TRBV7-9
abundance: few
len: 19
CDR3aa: CASSLEGDRGEMKSYEQYF
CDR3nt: TGTGCCAGCAGCTTAGAAGGGGACAGGGGCGAGATGAAGTCCTACGAGCAGTACTTC